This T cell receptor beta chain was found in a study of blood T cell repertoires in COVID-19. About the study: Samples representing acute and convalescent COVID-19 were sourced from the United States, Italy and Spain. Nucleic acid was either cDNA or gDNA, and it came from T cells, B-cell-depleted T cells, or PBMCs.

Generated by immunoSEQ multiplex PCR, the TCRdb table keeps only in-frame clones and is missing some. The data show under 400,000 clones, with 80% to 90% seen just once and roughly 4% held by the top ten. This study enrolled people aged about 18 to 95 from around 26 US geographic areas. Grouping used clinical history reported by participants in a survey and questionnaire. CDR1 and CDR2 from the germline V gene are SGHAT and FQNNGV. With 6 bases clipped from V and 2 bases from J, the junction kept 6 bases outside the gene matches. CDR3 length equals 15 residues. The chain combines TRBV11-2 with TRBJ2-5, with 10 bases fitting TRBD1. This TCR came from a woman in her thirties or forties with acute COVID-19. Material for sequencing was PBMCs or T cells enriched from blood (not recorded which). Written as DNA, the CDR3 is TGTGCCAGCAGTACGACAGGGGGCGTACAAGAGACCCAGTACTTC. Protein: CASSTTGGVQETQYF. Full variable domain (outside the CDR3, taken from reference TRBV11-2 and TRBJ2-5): EAGVAQSPRYKIIEKRQSVAFWCNPISGHATLYWYQQILGQGPKLLIQFQNNGVVDDSQLPKDRFSAERLKGVDSTLKIQPAKLEDSAVYLCASSTTGGVQETQYFGPGTRLLVL.